A selection of T cell receptor beta chains follows, all from one sample in a study of identical twins. One entry per CDR3 protein results from TCRdb running MiXCR on the 5' RACE reads. The data hold fewer than 500,000 distinct CDR3 sequences, with about 24% observed a single time. The sample was also reused in another study, on T cells expressing NK-cell markers.

The sequencing input was CD4+ T cells sorted from blood. The receptor set was obtained from a woman younger than 35 in good health. Each CDR3 is given with its conserved first and last residue.

j_gene,len,v_gene,CDR3aa
TRBJ1-1,14,TRBV5-1,CASSLEPIATEAFF
TRBJ1-5,14,TRBV20-1,CSARLQGAVQPQHF
TRBJ1-1,13,TRBV12-3/TRBV12-4,CASSLGRDVEAFF
TRBJ2-5,14,TRBV12-3/TRBV12-4,CASSFTPLQETQYF
TRBJ2-3,14,TRBV29-1,CSVESLSSTDTQYF
TRBJ2-7,13,TRBV20-1,CSALGDSTYEQYF
TRBJ2-1,15,TRBV5-1,CASRGPGASYNEQFF
TRBJ2-1,13,TRBV20-1,CSARVPSLNEQFF
TRBJ2-7,13,TRBV20-1,CSADEGGLREQYF
TRBJ2-1,15,TRBV12-3/TRBV12-4,CASTVDRAHGGEQFF
TRBJ2-7,14,TRBV6-1,CASSPYRTGYEQYF
TRBJ2-7,12,TRBV20-1,CSASRGSNEQYF
TRBJ2-3,15,TRBV5-1,CASRPPGLASDTQYF
TRBJ2-7,14,TRBV6-5,CASSYSRRSYEQYF
TRBJ2-1,17,TRBV4-2,CASSRSRARGGANEQFF
TRBJ2-1,15,TRBV5-1,CASSRSSGAHNEQFF
TRBJ1-1,18,TRBV30,CAWRGYKGGRRKITEAFF
TRBJ2-7,15,TRBV4-3,CASSQLMGASYEQYF
TRBJ2-2,16,TRBV9,CASGLAGGTNTGELFF
TRBJ2-7,14,TRBV3-1,CASSQQTGSGEQYF
TRBJ2-7,14,TRBV15,CATSRVGNFYEQYF
TRBJ2-7,12,TRBV2,CASSEGSREQYF
TRBJ1-1,14,TRBV12-3/TRBV12-4,CASSPVGANTEAFF
TRBJ1-2,16,TRBV10-3,CAISDRLRDRGDGYTF
TRBJ1-2,14,TRBV5-1,CASSLDTSDYGYTF
TRBJ1-1,12,TRBV29-1,CSTRGMNTEAFF
TRBJ1-6,16,TRBV11-2,CASSPAGRAANSPLHF
TRBJ2-1,11,TRBV6-2/TRBV6-3,CASSYQYEQFF
TRBJ2-1,14,TRBV2,CAGGRLMEPNEQFF
TRBJ1-5,15,TRBV12-3/TRBV12-4,CASSLALRANQPQHF
TRBJ2-7,13,TRBV25-1,CASSERWGGEQYF
TRBJ1-2,12,TRBV6-2/TRBV6-3,CASSYSRDGYTF
TRBJ2-7,13,TRBV12-3/TRBV12-4,CASSLGYTYEQYF
TRBJ1-1,13,TRBV29-1,CSAAGQAVTEAFF
TRBJ1-1,13,TRBV12-3/TRBV12-4,CASTLQGSKEAFF
TRBJ2-1,15,TRBV5-6,CASSLTSGRAGEQFF
TRBJ2-3,14,TRBV5-1,CASSGRTRLDTQYF
TRBJ2-1,14,TRBV5-1,CASSAKEPYNEQFF
TRBJ2-7,15,TRBV9,CASSVGGTGLGEQYF
TRBJ1-5,17,TRBV30,CAWSVKGWNIGNQPQHF
TRBJ2-1,12,TRBV27,CASSKTSGEQFF
TRBJ1-1,14,TRBV9,CASSVEGQGSEAFF
TRBJ2-3,11,TRBV5-1,CASTQEDTQYF
TRBJ2-1,14,TRBV5-1,CASSLPNSYNEQFF
TRBJ2-7,13,TRBV3-1,CASKSGSDNEQYF
TRBJ2-7,13,TRBV28,CASSILTGGEQYF
TRBJ1-3,16,TRBV6-1,CASTFTSREAGNTIYF
TRBJ2-7,15,TRBV12-3/TRBV12-4,CASSRAPSEVYEQYF
TRBJ2-5,13,TRBV9,CASSVFNQETQYF
TRBJ2-4,13,TRBV12-3/TRBV12-4,CASMWVGKNIQYF
TRBJ2-3,15,TRBV20-1,CSARDFPSGSDTQYF